This is a list of T cell receptor beta chains from one sample in a study of low-dose radiotherapy and immunotherapy resistance in tumors. TCRdb used MiXCR to reprocess the reads, holding one entry per CDR3 protein. The repertoire consists of 50,000 or so distinct CDR3 sequences, with 23% occurring once and the leading ten covering 6.5% to 8%. The sequenced sample was PBMCs, obtained after low-dose radiotherapy plus immunotherapy. These receptors were collected from a male donor with prostate cancer. Each CDR3 is given with its conserved first and last residue. D genes are given only for firm matches. Clone size is not always given. Where it is, it says once, few, many or a class for expanded clones.

abundance,j_gene,d_gene,v_gene,CDR3nt,CDR3aa
-,TRBJ2-1,TRBD2,TRBV20-1,TGCAGTGCTAGGGGACTAGCGGGAGTCAATGAGCAGTTCTTC,CSARGLAGVNEQFF
many,TRBJ1-5,-,TRBV7-2,TGTGCCAGCAGCCGGCCAGGGGCTCAGCCCCAGCATTTT,CASSRPGAQPQHF
many,TRBJ2-1,-,TRBV18,TGTGCCAGCTCCCCCTCGGGGTACAACTACAATGAGCAGTTCTTC,CASSPSGYNYNEQFF
many,TRBJ2-3,-,TRBV11-3,TGTGCCAGCAGCCAAAGGGGTGATACGCAGTATTTT,CASSQRGDTQYF
many,TRBJ1-5,-,TRBV19,TGTGCCAGTAGTCCTCAGGGCCAAACCCATAGCAATCAGCCCCAGCATTTT,CASSPQGQTHSNQPQHF
many,TRBJ2-1,TRBD2,TRBV23-1,TGCGCCAGCAGTCCTAGCGGGATCTACAATGAGCAGTTCTTC,CASSPSGIYNEQFF
many,TRBJ1-1,-,TRBV30,TGTGCCTGGAGTCGAAGTTTCGGCACTGAAGCTTTCTTT,CAWSRSFGTEAFF
many,TRBJ2-2,-,TRBV12-3/TRBV12-4,TGTGCCAGCAGATTAGCCGGGGAGCTGTTTTTT,CASRLAGELFF
many,TRBJ2-2,TRBD2,TRBV6-2/TRBV6-3,TGTGCCAGCAGTTCCATATTGACTAGCGGGGGAAACACCGGGGAGCTGTTTTTT,CASSSILTSGGNTGELFF
many,TRBJ2-7,-,TRBV11-1,TGTGCCAGCAGCTTTCCCCCGGACCGCTCCTACGAGCAGTACTTC,CASSFPPDRSYEQYF
-,TRBJ2-7,TRBD1,TRBV28,TGTGCCAGCAACAGACCGGGACAGGGGGCATTAGGGCAGTACTTC,CASNRPGQGALGQYF
many,TRBJ2-1,TRBD2,TRBV2,TGTGCCAGCAGTGGACTAGCGGGAGGGCCGGCTTTTGTCAATGAGCAGTTCTTC,CASSGLAGGPAFVNEQFF
once,TRBJ2-1,-,TRBV19,TGTGCCAGTAGTACCGCCGGGACATTCTCCTACAATGAGCAGTTCTTC,CASSTAGTFSYNEQFF
-,TRBJ2-7,-,TRBV7-6,TGTGCCAGCAGCTTCTCCGGGCCCTCCTACGAGCAGTACTTC,CASSFSGPSYEQYF
many,TRBJ2-7,TRBD2,TRBV23-1,TGCGCCAGCACCCCCTTTCAGGAGCGGGGATGGGAGCAGTACTTC,CASTPFQERGWEQYF
many,TRBJ2-1,TRBD1,TRBV7-9,TGTGCCAGCAGCTTAGCGGGGGACAGGACCAATGAGCAGTTCTTC,CASSLAGDRTNEQFF
few,TRBJ2-5,-,TRBV23-1,TGCGCCAGCAGTCAAGCGTACCTCTGCACAAACTCGGAGACCCAGTACTTC,CASSQAYLCTNSETQYF
few,TRBJ2-5,-,TRBV3-1,TGTGCCAGCAGCCAAGACAGTCGAGGCAGGACGTGGACAGAGACCCAGTACTTC,CASSQDSRGRTWTETQYF
many,TRBJ2-5,TRBD2,TRBV29-1,TGCAGCGTTGGGGTAGCGGGAGGCAAAGAGACCCAGTACTTC,CSVGVAGGKETQYF
many,TRBJ1-1,-,TRBV7-2,TGTGCCAGCAGCCCCCGACCAGGGTCGGGCACTGAAGCTTTCTTT,CASSPRPGSGTEAFF
many,TRBJ1-6,TRBD1,TRBV23-1,TGCGCCAGCAGTCAACAAAATACCGGGACAGGGGGCGAAATTTCACCCCTCCACTTT,CASSQQNTGTGGEISPLHF
-,TRBJ2-7,TRBD2,TRBV3-1,TGTGCCAGCAGCTCCGGACTAGCGGGAGCTTCCTACGAGCAGTACTTC,CASSSGLAGASYEQYF
many,TRBJ1-6,TRBD1,TRBV7-8,TGTGCCAGCAGCCAGGGACAGGGTACTTCACCCCTCCACTTT,CASSQGQGTSPLHF
-,TRBJ1-2,-,TRBV6-2/TRBV6-3,TGTGCCAGCAGAACAGACAGGATCTATGGCTACACCTTC,CASRTDRIYGYTF
many,TRBJ2-3,-,TRBV20-1,TGCAGTGCAATAAGTCGGAGCGGATCAAGCACAGATACGCAGTATTTT,CSAISRSGSSTDTQYF
many,TRBJ2-4,-,TRBV3-1,TGTGCCAGCAGCCAGAGGACCAGATTAGCCAAAAACATTCAGTACTTC,CASSQRTRLAKNIQYF
-,TRBJ2-5,TRBD2,TRBV20-1,TGCAGTACTTTGCCTAGCGGGGATCCCCAAGAGACCCAGTACTTC,CSTLPSGDPQETQYF
many,TRBJ2-7,-,TRBV2,TGTGCCAGCAGTGGGTTAAGGGCTTACGAGCAGTACTTC,CASSGLRAYEQYF
many,TRBJ2-5,-,TRBV20-1,TGCAGTGCTAGAGGGGGGGGGCTAGCTCGGAAGACCCAGTACTTC,CSARGGGLARKTQYF
many,TRBJ2-5,-,TRBV7-2,TGTGCCAGCAGCAACGGTGGGCTAGCGTTCGGAGAGACCCAGTACTTC,CASSNGGLAFGETQYF
many,TRBJ2-1,-,TRBV2,TGTGCCAGCAGTGTGGAGGGTTACAATGAGCAGTTCTTC,CASSVEGYNEQFF
many,TRBJ2-2,-,TRBV19,TGTGCCAGTAGTAGGACAGTTGGGGGCACCGGGGAGCTGTTTTTT,CASSRTVGGTGELFF
many,TRBJ2-7,-,TRBV6-5,TGTGCCAGCACCTCAGGGACGTCAGAGCAGTACTTC,CASTSGTSEQYF
-,TRBJ1-1,-,TRBV6-2/TRBV6-3,TGTGCCAGCAGTTACCCGCCCCGAGATGAGGGCACTGAAGCTTTCTTT,CASSYPPRDEGTEAFF
many,TRBJ2-1,-,TRBV7-3,TGTGCCAGCAGCCCCGGAAACAATGAGCAGTTCTTC,CASSPGNNEQFF
many,TRBJ2-1,TRBD2,TRBV6-1,TGTGCCAGCAGTGAAGAAGCTAGCGGGAGGGCGTATGAGCAGTTCTTC,CASSEEASGRAYEQFF
-,TRBJ2-1,TRBD2,TRBV4-2,TGTGCCAGCAGCCAAGAGACTAGCGGGGGGGTTAATGAGCAGTTCTTC,CASSQETSGGVNEQFF
many,TRBJ2-7,-,TRBV12-3/TRBV12-4,TGTGCCAGCAGTTTATTCGGGGACGAGCAGTACTTC,CASSLFGDEQYF
many,TRBJ2-1,-,TRBV10-3,TGTGCCATCAGTGAGTCTGGGGGCCGGGGGGAGCAGTTCTTC,CAISESGGRGEQFF
many,TRBJ2-2,-,TRBV29-1,TGCAGCGTCGGGGACGGGGGAGCGAACACCGGGGAGCTGTTTTTT,CSVGDGGANTGELFF
many,TRBJ2-1,-,TRBV9,TGTGCCAGCAGCACCCGGACACCCCTCTCCTACAATGAGCAGTTCTTC,CASSTRTPLSYNEQFF
many,TRBJ2-5,TRBD2,TRBV14,TGTGCCAGCAGCCAACTATCGAAGGGACTAGCAATTCGGCAAGAGACCCAGTACTTC,CASSQLSKGLAIRQETQYF
many,TRBJ1-6,-,TRBV14,TGTGCCAGCAGCCTCCGACTTGGGAGCGGTTATTCACCCCTCCACTTT,CASSLRLGSGYSPLHF
many,TRBJ2-7,-,TRBV4-2,TGTGCCAGCAGCACTGCCGGGAAAGCCTACGAGCAGTACTTC,CASSTAGKAYEQYF
-,TRBJ2-3,TRBD2,TRBV11-1,TGTGCCAGCAGCGGCACGGGGGGGCGGACAGATACGCAGTATTTT,CASSGTGGRTDTQYF
many,TRBJ1-2,-,TRBV30,TGTGCCTGGAGTCTCTGGCTGGGGCCTGGCTACACCTTC,CAWSLWLGPGYTF
-,TRBJ2-3,TRBD2,TRBV6-2/TRBV6-3,TGTGCCAGCAGTTACACTAGCGGGAGGGCCGGGCCTCGGGATACGCAGTATTTT,CASSYTSGRAGPRDTQYF
many,TRBJ2-7,-,TRBV7-2,TGTGCCAGCAGCTTAGTGGCCGGAGCAAAGGGATACGAGCAGTACTTC,CASSLVAGAKGYEQYF
-,TRBJ2-1,-,TRBV5-3,TGTGCCAGCAGCCTGCGACAGACACACGAGCAGTTCTTC,CASSLRQTHEQFF
-,TRBJ2-2,TRBD1,TRBV2,TGTGCCAGCAGTACTCACAGGGGATCCGGGGAGCTGTTTTTT,CASSTHRGSGELFF
many,TRBJ2-1,TRBD2,TRBV5-6,TGTGCCAGCAGCGGAGAGCGGGGGGGCGATTACAATGAGCAGTTCTTC,CASSGERGGDYNEQFF
many,TRBJ2-5,-,TRBV5-4,TGTGCCAGCAGCTTGTCGAGTCTAGCGGGGACAGGGACCCAGTACTTC,CASSLSSLAGTGTQYF
medium-sized,TRBJ2-3,-,TRBV7-9,TGTGCCAGCAGCTTGAGGGGCGTTTCCACAGATACGCAGTATTTT,CASSLRGVSTDTQYF